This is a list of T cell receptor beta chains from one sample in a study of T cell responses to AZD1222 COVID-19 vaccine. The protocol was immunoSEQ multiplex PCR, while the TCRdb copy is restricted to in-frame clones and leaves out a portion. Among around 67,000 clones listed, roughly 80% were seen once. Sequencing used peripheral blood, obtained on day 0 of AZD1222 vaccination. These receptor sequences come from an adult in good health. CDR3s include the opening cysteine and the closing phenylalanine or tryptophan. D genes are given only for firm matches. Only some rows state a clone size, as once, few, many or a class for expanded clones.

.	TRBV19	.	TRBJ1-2	CASSPPPGTGGGGYTF	TGTGCCAGTAGTCCCCCCCCCGGGACGGGAGGGGGTGGCTACACCTTC
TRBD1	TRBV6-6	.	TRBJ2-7	CASSPRDRVTYEQYF	TGTGCCAGCAGCCCCCGGGACAGGGTAACCTACGAGCAGTACTTC
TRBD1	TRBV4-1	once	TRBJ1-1	CASSPDRGREAFF	TGCGCCAGCAGCCCGGACAGGGGGCGCGAAGCTTTCTTT
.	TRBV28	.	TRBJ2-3	CASSSTDTQYF	TGTGCCAGCAGTAGCACAGATACGCAGTATTTT
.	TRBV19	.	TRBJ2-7	CASSEQLPYEQYF	TGTGCCAGTAGTGAACAACTCCCCTACGAGCAGTACTTC
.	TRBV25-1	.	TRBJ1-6	CATNEGSGNSPLHF	TGTGCCACCAATGAAGGCAGCGGAAATTCACCCCTCCACTTT
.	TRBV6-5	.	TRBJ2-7	CASSYGLAYEQYF	TGTGCCAGCAGCTACGGGCTGGCCTACGAGCAGTACTTC
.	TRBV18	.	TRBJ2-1	CASSPRKGTGHEQFF	TGTGCCAGCTCACCACGGAAGGGGACTGGGCATGAGCAGTTCTTC
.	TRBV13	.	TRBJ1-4	CASSPGLGGKLFF	TGTGCCAGCAGCCCGGGTTTGGGCGGAAAACTGTTTTTT
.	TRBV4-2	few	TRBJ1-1	CASSQELGQNTEAFF	TGTGCCAGCAGCCAAGAGCTCGGGCAAAACACTGAAGCTTTCTTT
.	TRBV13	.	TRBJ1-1	CASSLGDRENTEAFF	TGTGCCAGCAGCTTAGGGGACAGAGAGAACACTGAAGCTTTCTTT
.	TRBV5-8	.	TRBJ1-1	CASSSELGTEAFF	TGTGCCAGCAGCTCCGAATTGGGCACTGAAGCTTTCTTT
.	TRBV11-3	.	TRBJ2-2	CASSLSGNTGELFF	TGTGCCAGCAGCTTATCTGGAAACACCGGGGAGCTGTTTTTT
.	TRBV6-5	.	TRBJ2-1	CASSYSKPQGNEQFF	TGTGCCAGCAGTTACTCGAAACCCCAGGGTAATGAGCAGTTCTTC